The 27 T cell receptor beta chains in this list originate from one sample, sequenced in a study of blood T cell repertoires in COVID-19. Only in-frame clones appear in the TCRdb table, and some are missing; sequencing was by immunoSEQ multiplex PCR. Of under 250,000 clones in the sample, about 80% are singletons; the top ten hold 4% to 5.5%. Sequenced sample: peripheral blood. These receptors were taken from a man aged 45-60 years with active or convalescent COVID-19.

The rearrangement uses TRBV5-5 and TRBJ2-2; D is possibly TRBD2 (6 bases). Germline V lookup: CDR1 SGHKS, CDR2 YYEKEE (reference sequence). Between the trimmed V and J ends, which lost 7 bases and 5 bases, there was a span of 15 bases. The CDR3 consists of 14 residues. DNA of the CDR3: TGTGCCAGCTCCCGAGGCGGGGAGACCGGGGAGCTGTTTTTT. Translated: CASSRGGETGELFF.

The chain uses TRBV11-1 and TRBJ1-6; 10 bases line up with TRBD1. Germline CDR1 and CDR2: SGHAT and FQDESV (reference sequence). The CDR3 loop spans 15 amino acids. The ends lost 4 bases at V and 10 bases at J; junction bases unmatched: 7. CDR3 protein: CASSSWDRGRSPLHF. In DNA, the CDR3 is TGTGCCAGCAGCTCCTGGGACAGGGGAAGATCACCCCTCCACTTT.

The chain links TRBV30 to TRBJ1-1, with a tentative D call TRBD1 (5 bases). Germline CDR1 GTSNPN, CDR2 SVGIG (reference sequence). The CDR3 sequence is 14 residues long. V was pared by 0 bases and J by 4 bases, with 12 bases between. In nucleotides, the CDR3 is TGTGCCTGGAGTGTACGGGGGTTTGGCACTGAAGCTTTCTTT. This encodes CAWSVRGFGTEAFF. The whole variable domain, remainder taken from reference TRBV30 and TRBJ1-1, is SQTIHQWPATLVQPVGSPLSLECTVEGTSNPNLYWYRQAAGRGLQLLFYSVGIGQISSEVPQNLSASRPQDRQFILSSKKLLLSDSGFYLCAWSVRGFGTEAFFGQGTRLTVV.

CDR3 region: CASSPGQSQETQYF. Written as DNA, the CDR3 is TGTGCCAGCAGCCCTGGACAGAGCCAAGAGACCCAGTACTTC. J is TRBJ2-5 and V is TRBV5-4; D may be TRBD1 (6 bases). CDR1 is SGHNT and CDR2 is YYREEE in the germline V gene (reference sequence). Trimming pared 4 bases from V and 1 base from J, leaving 11 bases between. This CDR3 region has 14 residues.

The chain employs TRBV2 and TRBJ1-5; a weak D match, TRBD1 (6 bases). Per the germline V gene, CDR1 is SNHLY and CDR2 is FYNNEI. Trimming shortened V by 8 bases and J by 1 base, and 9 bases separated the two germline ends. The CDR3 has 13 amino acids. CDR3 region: CASCRGSNQPQHF. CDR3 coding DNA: TGTGCCAGCTGCAGGGGCAGCAATCAGCCCCAGCATTTT. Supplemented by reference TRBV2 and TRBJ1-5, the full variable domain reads EPEVTQTPSHQVTQMGQEVILRCVPISNHLYFYWYRQILGQKVEFLVSFYNNEISEKSEIFDDQFSVERPDGSNFTLKIRSTKLEDSAMYFCASCRGSNQPQHFGDGTRLSIL.

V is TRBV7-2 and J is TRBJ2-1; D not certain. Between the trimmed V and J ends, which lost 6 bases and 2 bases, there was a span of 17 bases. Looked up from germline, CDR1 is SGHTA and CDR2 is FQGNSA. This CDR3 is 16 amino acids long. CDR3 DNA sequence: TGTGCCAGCAGAGACCACGGCGGTCCGACCTACAATGAGCAGTTCTTC. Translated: CASRDHGGPTYNEQFF.

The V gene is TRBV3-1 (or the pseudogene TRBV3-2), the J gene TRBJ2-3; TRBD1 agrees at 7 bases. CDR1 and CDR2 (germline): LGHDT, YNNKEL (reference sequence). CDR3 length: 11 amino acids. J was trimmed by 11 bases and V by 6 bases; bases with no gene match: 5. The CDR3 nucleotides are TGTGCCAGCAGAAGGGACAGATGGCAGTATTTT. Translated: CASRRDRWQYF.

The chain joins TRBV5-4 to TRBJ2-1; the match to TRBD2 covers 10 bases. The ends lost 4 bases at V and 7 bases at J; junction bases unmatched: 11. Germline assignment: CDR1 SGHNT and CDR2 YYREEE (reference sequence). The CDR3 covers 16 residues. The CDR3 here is CASSPGASGGLNEQFF. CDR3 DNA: TGTGCCAGCAGCCCCGGTGCTAGCGGGGGCCTAAATGAGCAGTTCTTC.

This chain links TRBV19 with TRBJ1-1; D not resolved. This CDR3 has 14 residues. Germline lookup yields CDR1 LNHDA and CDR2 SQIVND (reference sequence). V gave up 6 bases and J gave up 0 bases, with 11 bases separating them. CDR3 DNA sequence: TGTGCCAGTAGGAGTGCCCTCATGAACACTGAAGCTTTCTTT. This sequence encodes CASRSALMNTEAFF. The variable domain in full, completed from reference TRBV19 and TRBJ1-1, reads DGGITQSPKYLFRKEGQNVTLSCEQNLNHDAMYWYRQDPGQGLRLIYYSQIVNDFQKGDIAEGYSVSREKKESFPLTVTSAQKNPTAFYLCASRSALMNTEAFFGQGTRLTVV.

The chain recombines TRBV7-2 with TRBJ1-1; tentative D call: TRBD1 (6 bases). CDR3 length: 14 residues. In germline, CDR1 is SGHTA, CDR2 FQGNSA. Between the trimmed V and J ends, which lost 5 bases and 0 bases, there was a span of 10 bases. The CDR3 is CASSGRGLNTEAFF. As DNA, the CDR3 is TGTGCCAGCAGCGGCAGGGGATTGAACACTGAAGCTTTCTTT.

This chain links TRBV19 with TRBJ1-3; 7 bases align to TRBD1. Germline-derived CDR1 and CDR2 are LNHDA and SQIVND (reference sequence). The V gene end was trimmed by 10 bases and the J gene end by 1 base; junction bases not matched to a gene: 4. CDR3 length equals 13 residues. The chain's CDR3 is CATNRGSGNTIYF. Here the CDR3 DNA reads TGTGCCACTAACAGGGGATCTGGAAACACCATATATTTT. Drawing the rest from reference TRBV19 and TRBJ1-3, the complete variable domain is DGGITQSPKYLFRKEGQNVTLSCEQNLNHDAMYWYRQDPGQGLRLIYYSQIVNDFQKGDIAEGYSVSREKKESFPLTVTSAQKNPTAFYLCATNRGSGNTIYFGEGSWLTVV.

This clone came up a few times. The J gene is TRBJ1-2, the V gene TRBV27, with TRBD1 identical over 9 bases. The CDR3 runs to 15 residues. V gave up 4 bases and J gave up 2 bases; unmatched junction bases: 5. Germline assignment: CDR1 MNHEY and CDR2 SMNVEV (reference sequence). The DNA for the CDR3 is TGTGCCAGCAGTTCCCCGGGACAGGGAAACTATGGCTACACCTTC. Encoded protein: CASSSPGQGNYGYTF.

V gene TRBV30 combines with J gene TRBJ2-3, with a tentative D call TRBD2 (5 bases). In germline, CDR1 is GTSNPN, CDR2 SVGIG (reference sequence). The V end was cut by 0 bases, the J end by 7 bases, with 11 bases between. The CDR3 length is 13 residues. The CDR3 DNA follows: TGTGCCTGGAGTGTACTAGGTGGATATACGCAGTATTTT. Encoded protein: CAWSVLGGYTQYF.

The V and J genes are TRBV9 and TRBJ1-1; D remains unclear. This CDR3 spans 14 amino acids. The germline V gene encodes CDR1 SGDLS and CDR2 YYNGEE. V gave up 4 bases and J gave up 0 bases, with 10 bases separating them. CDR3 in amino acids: CASSLTEMNTEAFF. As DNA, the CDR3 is TGTGCCAGCAGCCTCACAGAAATGAACACTGAAGCTTTCTTT.

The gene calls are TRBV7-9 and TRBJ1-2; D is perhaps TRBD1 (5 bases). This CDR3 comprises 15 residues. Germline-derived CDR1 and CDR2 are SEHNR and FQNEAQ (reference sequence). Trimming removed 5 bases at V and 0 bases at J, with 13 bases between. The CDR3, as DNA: TGTGCCAGCAGCCCTATCGCCAGGGCTAACTATGGCTACACCTTC. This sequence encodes CASSPIARANYGYTF. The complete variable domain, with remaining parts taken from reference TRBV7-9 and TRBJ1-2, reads DTGVSQNPRHKITKRGQNVTFRCDPISEHNRLYWYRQTLGQGPEFLTYFQNEAQLEKSRLLSDRFSAERPKGSFSTLEIQRTEQGDSAMYLCASSPIARANYGYTFGSGTRLTVV.

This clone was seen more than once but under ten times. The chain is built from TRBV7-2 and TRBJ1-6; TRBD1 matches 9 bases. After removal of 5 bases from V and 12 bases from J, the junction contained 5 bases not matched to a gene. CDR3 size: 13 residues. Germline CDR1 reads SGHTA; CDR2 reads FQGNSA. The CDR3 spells CASSRPGQGPLHF. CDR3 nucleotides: TGTGCCAGCAGCCGACCGGGACAGGGACCCCTCCACTTT.

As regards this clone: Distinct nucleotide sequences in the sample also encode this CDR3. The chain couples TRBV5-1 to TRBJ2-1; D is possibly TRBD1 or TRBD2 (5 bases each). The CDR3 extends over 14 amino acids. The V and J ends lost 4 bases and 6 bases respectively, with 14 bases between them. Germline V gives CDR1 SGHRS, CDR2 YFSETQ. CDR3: CASSLGQGGNEQFF. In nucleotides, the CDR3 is TGCGCCAGCAGCCTGGGGCAAGGAGGCAATGAGCAGTTCTTC.

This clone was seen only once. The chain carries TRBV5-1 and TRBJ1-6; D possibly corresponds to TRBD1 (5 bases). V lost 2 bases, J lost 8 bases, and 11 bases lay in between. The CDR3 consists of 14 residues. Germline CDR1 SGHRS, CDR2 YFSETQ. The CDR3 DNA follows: TGCGCCAGCAGCTTACGACAGACCGATTCACCCCTCCACTTT. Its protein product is CASSLRQTDSPLHF.

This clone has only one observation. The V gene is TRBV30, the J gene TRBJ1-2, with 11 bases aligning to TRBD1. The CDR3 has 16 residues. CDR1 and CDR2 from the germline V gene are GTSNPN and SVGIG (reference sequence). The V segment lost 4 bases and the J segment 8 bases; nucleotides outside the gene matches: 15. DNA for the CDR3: TGTGCCTGGACGGACCGGGCAGGGACAGGGGGTGTCGGCTACACCTTC. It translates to CAWTDRAGTGGVGYTF.

As DNA, the CDR3 is TGCGCCAGCAGCCAAGTGTCGTCTAGCGGGAAAGAGACCCAGTACTTC. Its protein is CASSQVSSSGKETQYF. The chain couples TRBV4-1 to TRBJ2-5; TRBD2 matches 9 bases. Trimming at V came to 1 base and at J to 3 bases, leaving 6 bases not matched to a gene. CDR1 is MGHRA and CDR2 is YSYEKL in the germline V gene. CDR3 size: 16 residues.

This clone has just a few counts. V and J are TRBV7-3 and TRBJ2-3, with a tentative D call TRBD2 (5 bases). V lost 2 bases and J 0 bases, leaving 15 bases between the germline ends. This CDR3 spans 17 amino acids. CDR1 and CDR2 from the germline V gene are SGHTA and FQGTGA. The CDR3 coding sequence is TGTGCCAGCAGCTTAGATGATGGCGGGTTAAGCACAGATACGCAGTATTTT. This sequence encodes CASSLDDGGLSTDTQYF.

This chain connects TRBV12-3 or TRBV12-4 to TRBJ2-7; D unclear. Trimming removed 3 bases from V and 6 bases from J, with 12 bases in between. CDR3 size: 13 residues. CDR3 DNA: TGTGCCAGCAGTTTGGGCCAGGTGGGCGAGCAGTACTTC. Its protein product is CASSLGQVGEQYF.

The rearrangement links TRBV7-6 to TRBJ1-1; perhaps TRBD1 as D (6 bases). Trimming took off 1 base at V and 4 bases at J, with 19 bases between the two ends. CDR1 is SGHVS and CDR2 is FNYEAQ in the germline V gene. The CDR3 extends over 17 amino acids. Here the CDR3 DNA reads TGTGCCAGCAGCTTAGAGCAGGGGCCCCTCCCCCTCACTGAAGCTTTCTTT. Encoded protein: CASSLEQGPLPLTEAFF.

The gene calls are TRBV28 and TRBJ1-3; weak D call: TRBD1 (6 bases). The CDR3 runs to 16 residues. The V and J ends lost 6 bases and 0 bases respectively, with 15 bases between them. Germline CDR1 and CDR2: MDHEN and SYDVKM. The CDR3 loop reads CASRTVGQSSGNTIYF. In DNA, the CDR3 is TGTGCCAGCAGAACTGTCGGACAGAGCTCTGGAAACACCATATATTTT. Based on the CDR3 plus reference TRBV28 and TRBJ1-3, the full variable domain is DVKVTQSSRYLVKRTGEKVFLECVQDMDHENMFWYRQDPGLGLRLIYFSYDVKMKEKGDIPEGYSVSREKKERFSLILESASTNQTSMYLCASRTVGQSSGNTIYFGEGSWLTVV.

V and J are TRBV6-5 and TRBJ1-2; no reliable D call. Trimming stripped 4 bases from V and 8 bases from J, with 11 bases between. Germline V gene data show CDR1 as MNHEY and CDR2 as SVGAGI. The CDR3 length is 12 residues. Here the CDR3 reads CASSSTVQGYTF. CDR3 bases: TGTGCCAGCAGTTCCACAGTGCAGGGCTACACCTTC.

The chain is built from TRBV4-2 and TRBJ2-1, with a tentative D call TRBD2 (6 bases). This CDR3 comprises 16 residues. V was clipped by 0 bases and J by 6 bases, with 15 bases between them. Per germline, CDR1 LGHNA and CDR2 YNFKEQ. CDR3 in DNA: TGTGCCAGCAGCCAAGAGAGGCGGGGAATCGGCAATGAGCAGTTCTTC. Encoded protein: CASSQERRGIGNEQFF.

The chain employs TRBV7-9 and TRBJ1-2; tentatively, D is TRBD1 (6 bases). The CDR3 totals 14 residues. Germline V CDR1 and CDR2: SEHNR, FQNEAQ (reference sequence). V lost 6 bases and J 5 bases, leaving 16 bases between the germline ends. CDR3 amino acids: CASRHGGGPYGYTF. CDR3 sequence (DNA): TGTGCCAGCAGACACGGGGGGGGCCCGTATGGCTACACCTTC.